This TCR beta chain was profiled in a study of cytomegalovirus exposure and HLA in healthy donors (dated 2017 in TCRdb). In the study overall: According to an earlier analysis of a few hundred of the donors, about 170 million T cells yielded 117 million unique TCR beta sequences and about 300 Gb of sequence data. Approximately 330 gigabases of sequencing data and about 92 million unique TCR sequences made up an early release that covered some 640 HLA-typed donors. The genetic ancestry cluster associated with self-reported Caucasian donors included 80% to 90% of the roughly 400 genotyped donors. The study was designed to test whether signatures of past pathogen exposure could be identified by cataloging public T cell receptors. The T cell repertoires of 700 or so subjects were profiled by immunosequencing and related to cytomegalovirus serostatus. Besides the first cohort of under 700 subjects, a separate validation cohort made up of 95 to 150 different subjects was used. To predict cytomegalovirus infection status, the study brought together high-throughput TCR immunosequencing, statistical association of individual TCRs with disease status, and machine learning. A later analysis re-analyzed previously published TCR beta repertoires from 650 to 800 donors and added high-resolution HLA genotyping to study TCR occurrence patterns. The later analysis used no new phenotypic data to find candidate immune exposures, relying instead on TCR beta sequences and their occurrence across donors. To decide whether each TCR beta V gene segment behaved as functional or pseudogenic, an earlier analysis of approximately 590 of the donors relied on high-throughput TCR beta sequencing. Donor age, sex, ethnicity and CMV serostatus were compiled together with the repertoire data. Genome-wide SNP genotypes for about three fifths of the 666 donors were used in a later genetic analysis, which treated that subset as a discovery cohort. All discovery cohort repertoires had been generated using a single sequencing platform. HLA typing covered class I and class II loci at four-digit resolution. Typing coverage differed by locus: A, B, C, DRB1 and DQB1 were typed in about 629-640 donors, DQA1 in about 500, DPA1 in roughly 590, and DPB1 in approximately 450. Roughly five DR-DQ haplotypes were handled as single units for association and clustering because linkage in the cohort was strong. Among 398 genotyped donors of the cohort, an average of approximately 240,000 unique TCR beta nucleotide sequences were sequenced per donor, about a sixth of them non-productive. Study-level results and caveats: A cluster of highly shared sequence variants was judged likely to represent a technical artifact of the sequencing pipeline. A later analysis reported that several top co-occurrence clusters appeared linked to parvovirus B19, influenza, CMV and Epstein-Barr virus. In an earlier analysis of some 640 of the donors, most TCR beta V segments were observed in productive rearrangements about 87% or about 30% of the time, broadly matching IMGT annotations. Three of the identified cytomegalovirus-associated TCR beta chains were confirmed in vitro to be specific for cytomegalovirus antigens. Some 15 rarely observed V segments, including chromosome 9 orphons, were excluded from the earlier analysis of several hundred of the donors because counts were too low. This cohort had only TCR beta chains sequenced, and the lack of alpha or paired-chain data limited which features could be detected. A later analysis found that HLA-associated TCR beta chains were more clonally expanded and had lower generation probabilities than equally common non-associated chains. In a later analysis, most CMV-associated TCR beta chains were found to appear HLA-restricted, with HLA associations seemingly driven largely by CMV exposure. Linkage disequilibrium might explain the correlated functional status among segregating V segments, but an unknown experimental factor could not be excluded. Strong co-occurrence of HLA alleles, especially DR and DQ, made assigning TCR associations to individual alleles difficult. The authors suggested that the approach could potentially be extended to other disease states and immunological phenotypes. According to a later genetic analysis, donors in an Asian-associated ancestry cluster had fewer N-insertions in productive TCRs than the approximately 610-donor mean. In the study, around 150 TCR beta chains were listed as associated with cytomegalovirus. In a later genetic analysis, a missense DCLRE1C variant was associated with V-gene and J-gene trimming of TCR beta chains, and the association was replicated in an independent cohort. Across donors, most TCR sequences were observed very rarely, whereas some public TCRs were present in many individuals. Because HLA typing was missing for some donors at each locus, association tests included only the typed subset. At a false discovery rate of 0.05, a later analysis linked under 20,000 TCR beta sequences to specific HLA alleles. Cytomegalovirus status was reported to be diagnosed by the classifier with high specificity and sensitivity in both the original and validation cohorts. In a later analysis, TCR association rates were found to vary across HLA loci, with the most associated TCRs seen for DRB1 alleles and the fewest for HLA-C alleles. Immune exposure information for the cohort was limited to CMV serostatus. Presence/absence analyses assumed roughly uniform sequencing depth across donors, an assumption that may not hold. A further reported finding was that TCR beta sequences accurately predicted the HLA-A and HLA-B alleles for most subjects in the first cohort.

The library was obtained by the immunoSEQ multiplex PCR assay. For the multiplex PCR, a mixture combining 60 forward primers for TCR Vbeta segments and 13 reverse primers for TCR Jbeta segments was used. Amplification of the CDR3 region of rearranged TCR beta genes was performed with a multiplex PCR assay on genomic DNA. On the Illumina HiSeq System, the amplified TCR beta libraries were sequenced as 87-base-pair reads. The published analysis was carried out like this. In a later analysis, tens of millions of unique TCR beta chains were counted across the 650 to 700 repertoires, and roughly 9.9 million of these chains were shared by at least two donors. To remove PCR and sequencing errors, raw reads were error-corrected and collapsed into unique sequences using a nearest-neighbor algorithm that merged closely related sequences. To assign V, D and J gene segments, CDR3 sequences were aligned to IMGT reference sequences. Each retained sequence needed at least a six-nucleotide match to both a V gene segment and a J gene segment. Rearrangements were classified as productive when the CDR3 lacked stop codons and remained in frame with V and J, and all other rearrangements were classified as non-productive. Following IMGT convention, CDR3 was defined as the stretch from the second conserved V-encoded cysteine to the conserved J-encoded phenylalanine. The earlier analysis of around 640 of the donors excluded sequences that lacked an unambiguous match to a single V gene segment. In an earlier analysis of approximately 500 of the donors, a V segment was called functional when productive rearrangements were above 56.7%, and segregating when the standard deviation between donors exceeded 5%. A statistical classification framework was built for diagnosing cytomegalovirus status from the catalog of TCR beta chain sequences. A later analysis assigned V and J genes by comparing TCR nucleotide sequences with IMGT/GENE-DB human TR gene sequences. In a later analysis, CDR3 sequences and most-parsimonious VDJ recombination scenarios were assigned using the TCRdist pipeline. In a later analysis, each TCR beta chain was defined by its CDR3 amino acid sequence together with its V-gene family, and reads lacking a unique V-gene family were excluded. In a later analysis, 500 to 650 highly shared, low-generation-probability nucleotide sequences were removed to address suspected cross-contamination and a sequencing artifact. In a later analysis, a clonal expansion index for each public chain was calculated from normalized within-repertoire ranks of inferred template counts. Generation probabilities in a later analysis came from a VDJ recombination model fitted to out-of-frame rearrangements, and those results were checked against IGoR. Hypergeometric tests were used in a later analysis to score TCR-TCR, TCR-HLA and TCR-CMV co-occurrence, with a repertoire-size bias correction applied to the TCR pairs. To estimate false discovery rates, a later analysis permuted the HLA or CMV assignments 20 times. In a later analysis, co-occurring TCRs were grouped using DBSCAN, and TCRdist sequence similarity was added for clustering within HLA-allele-positive subsets. For co-occurrence clustering, repertoires with fewer than 30,000 or more than 120,000 public chains were excluded, along with about five repertoires with anomalous nucleotide sharing. TCRdb obtained this table from immuneACCESS and retained in-frame rearrangements with V and J assigned. These tables miss some clones; where compared with another copy, unresolved V genes account for less than half of the shortfall, and the remainder is unexplained. V, J and clone size derive from that table, while D and trimming were established from the DNA sequence. This sample comprises around 130,000 clones, around 77% of them detected only once. The ten largest clones add up to around 1.2% of the sample.

Of note for this clone: What this receptor recognizes is not known. No per-base quality is available; no much larger clone lies one base away.

The cohort comprised some 680 healthy bone marrow donors. At the time of sampling, every cohort member was nominally healthy, though immune exposures that went unrecorded were likely present. The donor was CMV seronegative and was included in the group of several hundred seronegative cohort members. Every donor gave a peripheral blood sample, and the peripheral blood mononuclear cells from that sample were used for TCR beta sequencing. Genomic DNA was extracted from the blood cell samples with the Qiagen DNeasy Blood Extraction Kit. The sample consisted of PBMCs. The sequence came from a man between 45 and 60 years old in good health and CMV-seronegative.

At the DNA level, the sequence is TGTGCCAGCAGTTTATGGGCTAGCGGGAGCTATGAGCAGTTCTTC. Protein translation: CASSLWASGSYEQFF. Recombination joined TRBV28 with TRBJ2-1, and 10 junctional nucleotides match TRBD2. For this chain, trimming is 0 bases at the V end and 8 bases at the J end, and the number of junction bases without a gene match is 4. In the germline V gene, CDR1 corresponds to MDHEN and CDR2 to SYDVKM. Its CDR3 holds 15 amino acids, cysteine through phenylalanine. The only DNA kept is the CDR3, 45 bases in frame from the first base.